This TCR beta chain appears in the sequencing data of a study of T cells in Graves' hyperthyroidism and ophthalmopathy. Broader study findings: Model-based prediction identified ophthalmopathy a median 6.5 months prior to its onset. From stable hyperthyroidism, ophthalmopathy was set apart by a 13 V-J model.

This clonotype came up a few times. Its antigen remains unknown. Germline CDR1 MNHNY, CDR2 SVGAGI (reference sequence). Trimming pared 2 bases from V and 2 bases from J, leaving 11 bases between. The CDR3 totals 15 residues. RNA transcripts yielded amplified TCR beta CDR3 regions. HTBI primers were the set used in a first-round RT-PCR of the TCR CDR3. TCRdb independently ran MiXCR on the multiplex PCR reads; one entry per CDR3 protein. This table holds hundreds of thousands of distinct CDR3 sequences, 12% to 15% found once. The sequencing sample was made of blood. The TCR sequence derives from a woman younger than 30 with Graves' hyperthyroidism. This chain connects TRBV6-6 to TRBJ2-3; possible D gene TRBD2, 6 bases. CDR3 amino acids: CASSYHGTATDTQYF. The DNA for the CDR3 is TGTGCCAGCAGTTACCACGGGACTGCCACAGATACGCAGTATTTT.